What follows are 5 T cell receptor beta chains derived from one specimen sequenced in a study of molecular identifiers for immune sequencing clone quantification (dated by TCRdb to the late 2010s). The library was obtained by PCR. This sample was sequenced with a NextSeq 500. TCRdb applied fastp at Q25 and MiXCR to the public reads, then kept only in-frame beta chains. A single entry per CDR3 protein holds the most common genes and DNA from its merged rows. For this sample there are roughly 630,000 distinct CDR3 sequences; less than 30% appear just once. About 0.84% of the sample is in the top ten clones. Sequencing was done on a sample of naive CD8+ T cells from blood, with Jurkat cell RNA spiked in. The cell subset or site tag for this specimen amounts to: FACS-sorted CD8+CD4-CCR7+CD45RA+ naive T cells. All receptors derive from a human donor in good health. Some libraries in this study had Jurkat cell RNA spiked in.

This rearrangement joins TRBV19 to TRBJ2-7; 9 positions match TRBD1. The CDR3 covers 13 residues. Unmatched junction bases numbered 6, after V lost 10 bases and J lost 2 bases. Germline V CDR1 and CDR2: LNHDA, SQIVND (reference sequence). CDR3 nucleotide sequence: TGTGCCATTTCCGGGACAGGGACCTACGAGCAGTACTTC. Residues: CAISGTGTYEQYF.

This clonotype was recorded at least ten times. The chain employs TRBV5-1 and TRBJ2-3, with 11 bases matching TRBD2. The germline gives CDR1 SGHRS, CDR2 YFSETQ. The ends lost 4 bases at V and 1 base at J; junction bases unmatched: 8. The CDR3 runs to 17 residues. This chain's CDR3 is CASSPNPTSGGTDTQYF. For the CDR3, the DNA is TGCGCCAGCAGCCCCAATCCGACTAGCGGGGGCACAGATACGCAGTATTTT.

This clonotype has a count of ten or more. The rearrangement links TRBV4-2 to TRBJ2-7; tentatively, D is TRBD2 (5 bases). The CDR3 is made up of 15 amino acids. V dropped 2 bases and J dropped 3 bases, with 14 bases sitting between them. Germline V CDR1 and CDR2: LGHNA, YNFKEQ. Written as DNA, the CDR3 is TGTGCCAGCAGCCAATATATGCTAGAGGGCTACGAGCAGTACTTC. Translation gives CASSQYMLEGYEQYF.

A few counts support this clonotype. The chain employs TRBV19 and TRBJ2-7, with 8 bases that match TRBD2. Trimming took 6 bases from V and 7 from J; bases not matched to a gene: 8. In germline, CDR1 is LNHDA, CDR2 SQIVND (reference sequence). This CDR3 has 13 residues. DNA for the CDR3: TGTGCCAGTAGAGAGCGGGGGTTTGGGGAGCAGTACTTC. Amino acids: CASRERGFGEQYF. The full variable domain, with the rest looked up from reference TRBV19 and TRBJ2-7, is DGGITQSPKYLFRKEGQNVTLSCEQNLNHDAMYWYRQDPGQGLRLIYYSQIVNDFQKGDIAEGYSVSREKKESFPLTVTSAQKNPTAFYLCASRERGFGEQYFGPGTRLTVT.

This clonotype appeared a single time. This may come from a read error, since a much larger clone is one base off. CDR3 coding DNA: TGTGCCAGCAGCGCGGTACTCGCCTACGAGCAGTACTTC. Translating gives CASSAVLAYEQYF. The V and J genes are TRBV13 and TRBJ2-7, with D hard to call. CDR1 and CDR2 (germline): PRHDT, FYEKMQ (reference sequence). V was shortened by 5 bases and J by 2 bases, with 10 bases between the two germline ends. The CDR3 extends over 13 amino acids.